This T cell receptor (beta chain) was captured in a study of metastatic and nonmetastatic thyroid tumors. There were no patients who had received any treatment before thyroid surgery. The table lists this clone with many counts. Original handling: The study took CDR3 differences across clinicopathological groups and made a distant-metastasis classifier for papillary thyroid cancer from them. TCRdb recomputed clones from the PCR reads via MiXCR. Clone size and V and J calls follow TCRdb, not the original study. The table lists about 33,000 clones, about 18% of them singletons. The CDR3 extends over 14 amino acids. V lost 2 bases to trimming and J lost 2 bases, with 7 bases between them. Germline-derived CDR1 and CDR2 are SGHTA and FQGNSA.

The sequenced material came from blood. The rearrangement links TRBV7-2 to TRBJ1-5, with TRBD1 as a possible D gene (5 bases). This sequence was found in a female donor with papillary thyroid cancer or a benign thyroid nodule (not recorded which). Some clones in this sample may be carry-over from other donors' samples. The CDR3 loop is CASSLQGGNQPQHF. The CDR3 bases are TGTGCCAGCAGCTTACAGGGAGGCAATCAGCCCCAGCATTTT.